This T cell receptor (beta chain) derives from a study of cytomegalovirus exposure and HLA in healthy donors. The V and J ends lost 6 bases and 4 bases respectively, with 10 bases between them. CDR1 is MNHNS and CDR2 is SASEGT in the germline V gene. The CDR3 sequence is 12 residues long. Primers: 60 Vbeta forward and 13 Jbeta reverse. The assay was immunoSEQ multiplex PCR, and TCRdb's table has in-frame clones only and misses some. In the table there are 150,000 or so clones, 65% to 80% of which are singletons. This TCR derives from a woman aged 25 to 45 in good health and CMV-seronegative. The sample comprised PBMCs. This chain links TRBV6-1 with TRBJ2-7; TRBD2 might be the D (5 bases). The CDR3: CASSPSGYEQYF. CDR3 nucleotides: TGTGCCAGCAGCCCCTCGGGGTACGAGCAGTACTTC.